The clone carrying this T cell receptor beta chain appeared many times. Its matching antigen is unknown. This sample's TCRbeta library carried unique molecular identifier barcodes. One entry per CDR3 protein, called by TCRdb with MiXCR from the PCR reads. The data contain about 300,000 distinct CDR3 sequences, 10% of them singletons. Deletions cut 2 bases from V and 0 bases from J, with 8 bases between. The germline V gene has CDR1 SGDLS and CDR2 YYNGEE. This CDR3 is 14 amino acids long. The data derive from a study of T-cell reconstitution after alpha-beta-depleted transplantation in children. Study findings and constraints: Among T cells one year after transplant, newly produced cells accounted for most counts and diversity.

The TCR was taken from a boy under two years old with acute myeloid leukemia, due to receive a stem cell transplant. V and J are TRBV9 and TRBJ1-1; D is ambiguous. The material sequenced was PBMCs, taken before TCRalphabeta/CD19-depleted stem cell transplant. The CDR3 DNA reads as TGTGCCAGCAGCGTCGCGGGCATGAACACTGAAGCTTTCTTT. Translation: CASSVAGMNTEAFF.